What follows are 26 T cell receptor beta chains derived from one specimen sequenced in a study of cytotoxic CD8 clonotypes in ibrutinib-treated CLL. Only in-frame clones appear in the TCRdb table, and some are missing; sequencing was by immunoSEQ multiplex PCR. The table lists 300,000 to 350,000 clones, roughly 85% of them singletons. The sample in question was PBMCs, obtained before ibrutinib treatment. Source of these receptors: a human donor with chronic lymphocytic leukemia.

This clone was seen a single time. This chain connects TRBV27 to TRBJ1-2; 7 nucleotides agree with TRBD1. Germline V gene data show CDR1 as MNHEY and CDR2 as SMNVEV (reference sequence). V lost 6 bases, J lost 3 bases, and 7 bases stayed unmatched. This CDR3 region has 14 residues. This CDR3 is CASSLTGIHYGYTF. The CDR3 DNA sequence: TGTGCCAGCAGCCTGACAGGGATTCACTATGGCTACACCTTC.

This rearrangement joins TRBV27 to TRBJ1-2; D perhaps matches TRBD1 (5 bases). The V gene lost 6 bases and the J gene lost 6 bases, with 14 bases spanning the gap. Germline V gives CDR1 MNHEY, CDR2 SMNVEV (reference sequence). This CDR3 has 13 residues. CDR3: CASRHPGGDGYTF. In nucleotides, the CDR3 is TGTGCCAGCAGACATCCCGGGGGGGATGGCTACACCTTC.

The chain uses TRBV4-3 and TRBJ2-4, with D perhaps matching TRBD1 (5 bases). The V and J ends lost 0 bases and 9 bases respectively, with 24 bases between them. The germline V gene encodes CDR1 LGHNA and CDR2 YSLEER. This CDR3 comprises 18 residues. The CDR3 is CASSQDAVRSPGNGIQYF. CDR3 nucleotides: TGCGCCAGCAGCCAAGACGCCGTGAGATCCCCAGGGAATGGCATTCAGTACTTC.

The V and J genes are TRBV5-8 and TRBJ2-2, with a tentative D call TRBD2 (5 bases). This CDR3 has 16 residues. Germline lookup yields CDR1 SGHTS and CDR2 YDEGEE. V lost 5 bases, J lost 2 bases, and 16 bases lay in between. CDR3 in DNA: TGTGCCAGCAGTTACATGTTGGGGAGAAACACCGGGGAGCTGTTTTTT. Translated: CASSYMLGRNTGELFF.

The V call is TRBV18, the J call TRBJ2-1, with TRBD2 identical over 14 bases. Germline lookup yields CDR1 KGHSH and CDR2 LQKENI. V lost 3 bases to trimming and J lost 6 bases; unmatched junction nucleotides: 4. The CDR3 is 16 amino acids. For the CDR3, the DNA is TGTGCCAGCTCACCTCAAGGACTAGCGGGAGGCAATGAGCAGTTCTTC. Its protein is CASSPQGLAGGNEQFF.

The rearrangement links TRBV6-6 to TRBJ2-5, with D tentatively TRBD1 (6 bases). With 7 bases removed from V and 4 bases from J, the gap between germline ends came to 13 bases. Germline assignment: CDR1 MNHNY and CDR2 SVGAGI (reference sequence). CDR3 length: 13 residues. The CDR3 here is CASTSQGRETQYF. The CDR3 DNA reads as TGTGCCAGCACCTCACAGGGCCGAGAGACCCAGTACTTC.

The chain couples TRBV15 to TRBJ2-4, with 7 nucleotides matching TRBD1. V shed 0 bases and J 2 bases; nucleotides not matched to a gene: 10. The CDR3 is 18 amino acids. Per the germline V gene, CDR1 is LNHNV and CDR2 is YYDKDF (reference sequence). Here the CDR3 DNA reads TGTGCCACCAGCAGAGATGCCCTGGACAGGACCCCCAAAAACATTCAGTACTTC. Its protein is CATSRDALDRTPKNIQYF. Using reference TRBV15 and TRBJ2-4 for the parts outside the CDR3, the full variable domain is DAMVIQNPRYQVTQFGKPVTLSCSQTLNHNVMYWYQQKSSQAPKLLFHYYDKDFNNEADTPDNFQSRRPNTSFCFLDIRSPGLGDTAMYLCATSRDALDRTPKNIQYFGAGTRLSVL.

The gene calls are TRBV9 and TRBJ2-7, with unresolved D. CDR1 SGDLS and CDR2 YYNGEE come from the germline V gene. Trimming took off 3 bases at V and 0 bases at J, with 4 bases between the two ends. The CDR3 has 12 residues. The CDR3 sequence: CASSGSSYEQYF. In DNA form, the CDR3 reads TGTGCCAGCAGCGGGAGCTCCTACGAGCAGTACTTC.

About this clone itself: Other DNA sequences in this specimen translate into the identical CDR3. V gene TRBV4-3 combines with J gene TRBJ2-7; a possible D gene is TRBD2 (5 bases). Germline CDR1 reads LGHNA; CDR2 reads YSLEER. The CDR3 has 14 amino acids. With 0 bases removed from V and 2 bases from J, the gap between germline ends came to 8 bases. The DNA for the CDR3 is TGCGCCAGCAGCCAAGATGCGGGCGCCTACGAGCAGTACTTC. Translated: CASSQDAGAYEQYF.

The chain recombines TRBV10-3 with TRBJ2-1; 10 bases map to TRBD1. Germline lookup yields CDR1 ENHRY and CDR2 SYGVKD. This CDR3 contains 16 residues. The junction had 10 bases not matched to a gene; V was cut back by 5 bases and J by 6 bases. The CDR3 DNA reads TGTGCCATCAGTTTGAAGCCGGGACAGGGGACCAATGAGCAGTTCTTC. Encoded protein: CAISLKPGQGTNEQFF.

This clone was picked up one time. The chain employs TRBV5-1 and TRBJ2-5, with 9 nucleotides matching TRBD1. V was pared by 5 bases and J by 2 bases, with 4 bases of the junction left unmatched. CDR1 and CDR2 from the germline V gene are SGHRS and YFSETQ. The CDR3 sequence is 14 residues long. The DNA for the CDR3 is TGCGCCAGCAGTTCGGGACAGGGACAAGAGACCCAGTACTTC. This translates into CASSSGQGQETQYF.

The CDR3 protein is CAWSFQGAYEQYF. CDR3 nucleotide sequence: TGTGCCTGGAGTTTTCAGGGGGCCTACGAGCAGTACTTC. The chain combines TRBV30 with TRBJ2-7, with TRBD1 identical over 7 bases. The germline V gene encodes CDR1 GTSNPN and CDR2 SVGIG (reference sequence). V lost 2 bases to trimming and J lost 2 bases; unmatched junction nucleotides: 3. The CDR3 extends over 13 amino acids.

There are a few counts of this clone. V gene TRBV30 combines with J gene TRBJ2-1; TRBD2 is a possible D gene (5 bases). The germline V gene encodes CDR1 GTSNPN and CDR2 SVGIG (reference sequence). The CDR3 covers 13 residues. Trimming removed 4 bases at V and 0 bases at J, with 7 bases between. This CDR3 reads CAWIATSYNEQFF. In DNA, the CDR3 is TGTGCCTGGATAGCGACCTCCTACAATGAGCAGTTCTTC. Full variable domain (remainder filled in from reference TRBV30 and TRBJ2-1): SQTIHQWPATLVQPVGSPLSLECTVEGTSNPNLYWYRQAAGRGLQLLFYSVGIGQISSEVPQNLSASRPQDRQFILSSKKLLLSDSGFYLCAWIATSYNEQFFGPGTRLTVL.

The chain employs TRBV18 and TRBJ2-3; 7 bases line up with TRBD2. J gave up 3 bases and V 3 bases, and 6 bases lay outside the gene matches. The CDR3 has 15 residues. Looked up from germline, CDR1 is KGHSH and CDR2 is LQKENI. The CDR3 reads CASSPRSGKTDTQYF. In nucleotides, the CDR3 is TGTGCCAGCTCACCTAGAAGCGGGAAAACAGATACGCAGTATTTT.

The chain's CDR3 is CSVFQETQYF. The CDR3 DNA reads as TGCAGTGTATTTCAAGAGACCCAGTACTTC. The chain carries TRBV20-1 and TRBJ2-5; no reliable D call. With 7 bases removed from V and 2 bases from J, the gap between germline ends came to 5 bases. CDR3 size: 10 residues. CDR1 is DFQATT, CDR2 SNEGSKA, per germline (reference sequence).

This clone was seen a handful of times. The chain is built from TRBV9 and TRBJ2-5, with 7 nucleotides matching TRBD1. V lost 3 bases and J lost 1; bases outside the gene matches: 9. There are 16 residues in the CDR3. CDR1 SGDLS and CDR2 YYNGEE come from the germline V gene. CDR3 in amino acids: CASSAREGQPQETQYF. CDR3 DNA: TGTGCCAGCAGCGCCCGAGAGGGACAGCCCCAAGAGACCCAGTACTTC.

The V gene is TRBV7-2, the J gene TRBJ2-1; D might be TRBD1 (6 bases). Trimming cost V 1 base and J 6 bases, with 10 bases left between them. CDR3 length equals 14 residues. CDR1 is SGHTA, CDR2 FQGNSA, per germline. In nucleotides, the CDR3 is TGTGCCAGCAGCTTAGACAGGACAGTCAATGAGCAGTTCTTC. It encodes CASSLDRTVNEQFF.

The V gene is TRBV28, the J gene TRBJ2-7; 11 nucleotides match TRBD2. CDR1 and CDR2 from the germline V gene are MDHEN and SYDVKM. This CDR3 is built from 15 residues. V was clipped by 4 bases and J by 4 bases; unmatched bases: 6. The CDR3 DNA reads TGTGCCAGCAGTTCCCCGGGACTAGCGGCGTACGAGCAGTACTTC. Translated, it gives CASSSPGLAAYEQYF.

Here the CDR3 DNA reads TGTGCCAGCAGTTTGGGTCGTGAAGCTTTCTTT. It yields the protein CASSLGREAFF. The rearrangement uses TRBV27 and TRBJ1-1; no clear D. Per the germline V gene, CDR1 is MNHEY and CDR2 is SMNVEV (reference sequence). The CDR3 is made up of 11 amino acids. V lost 3 bases, J lost 7 bases, and 6 bases lay in between.

The chain is built from TRBV6-5 and TRBJ2-3; D is unresolved. Germline CDR1 and CDR2: MNHEY and SVGAGI. The CDR3 is made up of 14 amino acids. Trimming left V 6 bases short and J 4 bases short, with 14 bases between. The CDR3 nucleotides are TGTGCCAGCAGCCAAGACATGGGCGCAGATACGCAGTATTTT. It yields the protein CASSQDMGADTQYF.

Of note for this clone: The same CDR3 can be traced to other DNA sequences in this sample. The chain uses TRBV5-1 and TRBJ2-1, with 14 bases identical to TRBD2. The CDR3 has 16 amino acids. The J segment lost 3 bases and the V segment lost 4 bases, leaving 3 bases of the junction unmatched. The V gene's germline CDR1 is SGHRS and CDR2 YFSETQ. The CDR3 bases are TGCGCCAGCAGCACCGGGACTAGCGGGAGCTACAATGAGCAGTTCTTC. It is translated as CASSTGTSGSYNEQFF.

The CDR3 nucleotides are TGTGCCAGCAGTTTATCCCGGAGCACAGATACGCAGTATTTT. Protein product: CASSLSRSTDTQYF. The chain is built from TRBV7-7 and TRBJ2-3; no firm D call. This CDR3 region has 14 residues. With 6 bases removed from V and 0 bases from J, the gap between germline ends came to 10 bases. Germline V CDR1 and CDR2: SSHAT, FNYEAQ (reference sequence).

The CDR3 DNA is TGTGCCATCAGTGAGACTAGCGAAGATTACAATGAGCAGTTCTTC. This encodes CAISETSEDYNEQFF. The chain combines TRBV10-3 with TRBJ2-1; TRBD2 matches 7 bases. J was trimmed by 4 bases and V by 2 bases; bases with no gene match: 5. The germline V gene encodes CDR1 ENHRY and CDR2 SYGVKD. This CDR3 has 15 amino acids.

The chain employs TRBV6-5 and TRBJ2-7, with D perhaps matching TRBD1 (6 bases). V lost 7 bases and J 4 bases, leaving 17 bases between the germline ends. The CDR3 is made up of 14 amino acids. Germline V CDR1 and CDR2: MNHEY, SVGAGI. The CDR3 reads CASTSPGTLYEQYF. The CDR3 DNA follows: TGTGCCAGCACCTCCCCCGGGACACTTTACGAGCAGTACTTC.

CDR3 sequence reads: CASSPGLVLDEQFF. The CDR3 nucleotides read TGTGCCAGCAGCCCCGGACTAGTTTTGGATGAGCAGTTCTTC. The chain has TRBV14 and TRBJ2-1; 7 bases align to TRBD2. The CDR3 length is 14 residues. The germline V gene has CDR1 SGHDN and CDR2 FVKESK. V was clipped by 4 bases and J by 8 bases; unmatched bases: 8. The full variable domain, rest sourced from reference TRBV14 and TRBJ2-1, is EAGVTQFPSHSVIEKGQTVTLRCDPISGHDNLYWYRRVMGKEIKFLLHFVKESKQDESGMPNNRFLAERTGGTYSTLKVQPAELEDSGVYFCASSPGLVLDEQFFGPGTRLTVL.

The CDR3 DNA reads as TGTGCCACCAACATTGGGAGCGGAGCCACCTACGAGCAGTACTTC. Translation: CATNIGSGATYEQYF. The V and J genes are TRBV15 and TRBJ2-7; TRBD2 is a possible D gene (5 bases). The CDR3 is made up of 15 amino acids. Germline CDR1 is LNHNV and CDR2 is YYDKDF (reference sequence). Trimming took 7 bases from V and 2 from J, leaving 18 bases between them.